The 11 T cell receptor beta chains presented below share a single source sample, sequenced in a study of T cell responses to AZD1222 COVID-19 vaccine. Sequencing used immunoSEQ multiplex PCR; TCRdb keeps in-frame clones, though not all of them. The sample records roughly 71,000 clones, about 85% being singletons. The specimen was peripheral blood, collected on day 0 of AZD1222 vaccination. The receptors originated from an adult in good health.

This clone has a handful of counts. This rearrangement joins TRBV27 to TRBJ2-7; D may be TRBD1 (5 bases). The germline V gene has CDR1 MNHEY and CDR2 SMNVEV (reference sequence). V dropped 5 bases and J dropped 1 base, with 9 bases sitting between them. There are 13 residues in the CDR3. CDR3: CASSATGSYEQYF. The CDR3, as DNA: TGTGCCAGCAGTGCCACAGGTTCCTACGAGCAGTACTTC.

This CDR3 is CAITQKGGNTEAFF. CDR3 nucleotides: TGTGCCATCACTCAGAAAGGAGGGAACACTGAAGCTTTCTTT. This chain links TRBV10-3 with TRBJ1-1; no clear D gene. Germline-derived CDR1 and CDR2 are ENHRY and SYGVKD. The V gene lost 7 bases and the J gene lost 1 base, with 13 bases spanning the gap. The length of the CDR3 is 14 residues.

This chain uses TRBV5-1 with TRBJ2-2; 7 positions match TRBD2. The V gene end was trimmed by 5 bases and the J gene end by 1 base; junction bases not matched to a gene: 23. The CDR3 extends over 21 amino acids. The germline gives CDR1 SGHRS, CDR2 YFSETQ. CDR3 loop: CASSFTPSSGISFLNTGELFF. The CDR3 bases are TGCGCCAGCAGTTTTACTCCCAGCAGCGGGATAAGCTTCCTGAACACCGGGGAGCTGTTTTTT.

A few counts support this clone. The chain recombines TRBV9 with TRBJ2-7, with a possible D match to TRBD2 (5 bases). This CDR3 spans 14 amino acids. Trimming pared 0 bases from V and 0 bases from J, leaving 7 bases between. Germline V gene data show CDR1 as SGDLS and CDR2 as YYNGEE. This chain's CDR3 is CASSVGGVSYEQYF. As DNA, the CDR3 is TGTGCCAGCAGCGTAGGGGGAGTCTCCTACGAGCAGTACTTC.

V is TRBV6-5 and J is TRBJ2-3; D call uncertain. V was trimmed by 7 bases and J by 2 bases, leaving 7 bases between them. Per germline, CDR1 MNHEY and CDR2 SVGAGI. CDR3 length equals 12 residues. The CDR3 sequence is CASTQYTDTQYF. The CDR3 nucleotides read TGTGCCAGCACACAATACACAGATACGCAGTATTTT.

The table lists this clone with a count of one. The chain has TRBV14 and TRBJ2-2; no clear D gene. Germline lookup yields CDR1 SGHDN and CDR2 FVKESK. V gave up 1 base and J gave up 7 bases, with 19 bases separating them. This CDR3 comprises 17 residues. The DNA of the CDR3 is TGTGCCAGCAGCCAAGTAGTAGGACGAAATCATGGCGGGGAGCTGTTTTTT. This codes for CASSQVVGRNHGGELFF.

V and J are TRBV18 and TRBJ1-2; D unresolved. Germline values: CDR1 KGHSH, CDR2 LQKENI. The germline V and J ends were trimmed by 1 base and 4 bases, with 4 bases remaining between them. The CDR3 spans 12 residues. The CDR3 nucleotides read TGTGCCAGCTCACCACAGGGCTATGGCTACACCTTC. This codes for CASSPQGYGYTF.

The V call is TRBV27, the J call TRBJ1-1, with a tentative D call TRBD1 (5 bases). The CDR3 consists of 15 residues. Germline lookup yields CDR1 MNHEY and CDR2 SMNVEV (reference sequence). Trimming removed 2 bases at V and 5 bases at J, with 15 bases between. The CDR3 DNA follows: TGTGCCAGCAGTTTAAATGGGGGGATCGGGACTGAAGCTTTCTTT. Its protein is CASSLNGGIGTEAFF.

The chain employs TRBV7-9 and TRBJ2-7; D not resolved. The V end was cut by 5 bases, the J end by 3 bases, with 11 bases between. In germline, CDR1 is SEHNR, CDR2 FQNEAQ (reference sequence). The CDR3 covers 13 residues. CDR3 in amino acids: CASSQKNLYEQYF. The DNA for the CDR3 is TGTGCCAGCAGCCAAAAGAACCTCTACGAGCAGTACTTC.

The genes are TRBV6-5 and TRBJ2-7; no clear D. The V end lost 7 bases, the J end lost 1 base, and 8 bases lay between the germline ends. The CDR3 is 12 residues long. The germline gives CDR1 MNHEY, CDR2 SVGAGI. The CDR3 DNA reads as TGTGCCAGCAAAGTGGGTTCCTACGAGCAGTACTTC. Translating it yields CASKVGSYEQYF.

This clone was seen a single time. The rearrangement joins TRBV27 to TRBJ1-1; TRBD1 matches 7 bases. Trimming at V came to 7 bases and at J to 2 bases, leaving 10 bases not matched to a gene. The CDR3 extends over 15 amino acids. Germline CDR1 MNHEY, CDR2 SMNVEV (reference sequence). The CDR3 protein is CASTFSTGANTEAFF. In DNA form, the CDR3 reads TGTGCCAGCACTTTTTCAACAGGGGCTAACACTGAAGCTTTCTTT.